The 11 T cell receptor beta chains below come from one sample, sequenced in a study of Graves' ophthalmopathy and Graves' hyperthyroidism. RNA served as the template for amplifying TCR beta CDR3 regions. The first-round RT-PCR employed HTBI primers together with the Qiagen OneStep RT-PCR kit. A multiplex PCR was then performed as the second round. MiXCR, applied by TCRdb to the multiplex PCR reads, yields one record per CDR3 protein. In the table there are around 400,000 distinct CDR3 sequences, 15% to 20% of which are singletons. Sequencing was done on a sample of peripheral blood. The receptors originated from a woman between 18 and 29 years old with Graves' ophthalmopathy.

This clonotype occurred many times. The chain joins TRBV20-1 to TRBJ2-5; D possibly corresponds to TRBD2 (6 bases). From germline, CDR1 is DFQATT and CDR2 SNEGSKA (reference sequence). The CDR3 sequence is 17 residues long. Deletions cut 5 bases from V and 6 bases from J, with 28 bases between. The CDR3 protein is CSAYPFGGTPDAKTQYF. Here the CDR3 DNA reads TGCAGTGCTTATCCATTCGGCGGGACTCCCGACGCGAAGACCCAGTACTTC.

Many counts were recorded for this clonotype. The chain recombines TRBV20-1 with TRBJ1-5; TRBD1 matches 12 bases. The V gene's germline CDR1 is DFQATT and CDR2 SNEGSKA (reference sequence). This CDR3 is 16 amino acids long. With 1 base clipped from V and 5 bases from J, the junction kept 6 bases outside the gene matches. CDR3 sequence (DNA): TGCAGTGCTAGAGGGGGGACAGGGGGCCTTCATCAGCCCCAGCATTTT. Its translation is CSARGGTGGLHQPQHF.

Only a few counts were recorded for this clonotype. The rearrangement links TRBV30 to TRBJ1-5; perhaps TRBD1 as D (5 bases). CDR1 and CDR2 from the germline V gene are GTSNPN and SVGIG (reference sequence). Trimming shortened V by 0 bases and J by 5 bases, and 11 bases separated the two germline ends. The CDR3 spans 14 residues. The CDR3 DNA reads as TGTGCCTGGAGTGTGCCGTGGGGGGATCAGCCCCAGCATTTT. Protein sequence: CAWSVPWGDQPQHF.

This clonotype was found many times. The rearrangement uses TRBV6-5 and TRBJ2-7, with D perhaps TRBD1 (5 bases). The V end lost 5 bases, the J end lost 5 bases, and 13 bases lay between the germline ends. The germline CDR1 and CDR2 sequences are MNHEY and SVGAGI. The CDR3 is made up of 13 amino acids. This CDR3 is CASSPPPGNEQYF. CDR3 DNA: TGTGCCAGCAGTCCCCCCCCAGGGAACGAGCAGTACTTC.

This clonotype has a count of ten or more. The V call is TRBV5-1, the J call TRBJ2-5, with a tentative D call TRBD1 (5 bases). This CDR3 comprises 15 residues. Per germline, CDR1 SGHRS and CDR2 YFSETQ. Trimming shortened V by 0 bases and J by 4 bases, and 13 bases separated the two germline ends. The CDR3: CASSLEGSSGETQYF. The DNA of the CDR3 is TGCGCCAGCAGCTTGGAGGGGTCGTCAGGAGAGACCCAGTACTTC. The full variable domain, in which reference TRBV5-1 and TRBJ2-5 provide the parts outside the CDR3, is KAGVTQTPRYLIKTRGQQVTLSCSPISGHRSVSWYQQTPGQGLQFLFEYFSETQRNKGNFPGRFSGRQFSNSRSEMNVSTLELGDSALYLCASSLEGSSGETQYFGPGTRLLVL.

The sample holds a few counts of this clonotype. Germline is not matched at one junction end, which may reflect a read error. The CDR3 coding sequence is TGTGCCAGCAGTGAAGATGCCAGATCAGTTAACACCGGGGGGCTGTTTTTT. This encodes CASSEDARSVNTGGLFF. The genes are TRBV2 and TRBJ2-2, with a weak D call TRBD2 (6 bases). The germline V gene encodes CDR1 SNHLY and CDR2 FYNNEI. CDR3 length: 17 amino acids.

This clonotype was observed at least ten times. DNA of the CDR3: TGTGCCAGCAGCCCCGACCCTTATGACACTGAAGCTTTCTTT. As protein: CASSPDPYDTEAFF. The V gene is TRBV9, the J gene TRBJ1-1; no clear D gene. The V end was cut by 4 bases, the J end by 3 bases, with 13 bases between. This CDR3 is built from 14 residues. CDR1 and CDR2 (germline): SGDLS, YYNGEE.

This clonotype showed up many times. CDR3 coding DNA: TGTGCCTGGAGTGTAGCGTTCAATCAGCCCCAGCATTTT. Translation gives CAWSVAFNQPQHF. V is TRBV30 and J is TRBJ1-5; no reliable D call. The ends were cut back, 0 bases at V and 3 bases at J, with 6 bases in the middle. CDR1 is GTSNPN and CDR2 is SVGIG in the germline V gene (reference sequence). This CDR3 spans 13 amino acids.

This clonotype was found many times. The chain combines TRBV20-1 with TRBJ2-7; D is ambiguous. V lost 3 bases to trimming and J lost 0 bases, with 12 bases between them. CDR1 is DFQATT, CDR2 SNEGSKA, per germline (reference sequence). CDR3 length equals 14 residues. This CDR3 reads CSARPPSGSYEQYF. CDR3 DNA sequence: TGCAGTGCTAGGCCGCCAAGTGGCTCCTACGAGCAGTACTTC.

This clonotype was seen many times. The V gene is TRBV6-1, the J gene TRBJ1-5; possibly TRBD1 for D (6 bases). CDR1 and CDR2 (germline): MNHNS, SASEGT. The CDR3 runs to 19 residues. V lost 2 bases, J lost 7 bases, and 27 bases lay in between. The CDR3 sequence is CASSELGFLIAGEEQPQHF. Written as DNA, the CDR3 is TGTGCCAGCAGTGAATTAGGTTTCCTTATCGCAGGGGAGGAACAGCCCCAGCATTTT.

This clonotype was counted ten times or more. Written as DNA, the CDR3 is TGTGCCAGTCTGCTGGGCACCTCTAACTATGGCTACACCTTC. Encoded protein: CASLLGTSNYGYTF. V is TRBV7-2 and J is TRBJ1-2; D not resolved. This CDR3 region has 14 residues. V was clipped by 9 bases and J by 0 bases, with 14 bases between them. Germline CDR1 and CDR2: SGHTA and FQGNSA.